This TCR beta chain was documented in a study of blood T cell repertoires in COVID-19. The sample holds one count of this clone. Germline CDR1 and CDR2: SGHNT and YENEEA. This CDR3 contains 14 residues. V gave up 2 bases and J gave up 0 bases, with 7 bases separating them. Only in-frame clones appear in the TCRdb table, and some are missing; sequencing was by immunoSEQ multiplex PCR. This table holds 250,000 to 300,000 clones, approximately 92% found once. The material sequenced was peripheral blood. The rearrangement links TRBV11-3 to TRBJ1-1; D is uncertain. The sequence was collected from a woman in her thirties or forties who had recovered from COVID-19. DNA of the CDR3: TGTGCCAGCAGCTTAATCCCATTGAACACTGAAGCTTTCTTT. Protein: CASSLIPLNTEAFF.